The sequence of this T cell receptor beta chain was determined in a study of human T cells and chemical hapten exposure. The CDR3 has 17 amino acids. The V and J ends lost 2 bases and 0 bases, in that order; junction bases with no gene match: 1. Germline V CDR1 and CDR2: WSHSY, SAAADI. This clonotype was observed many times. Each CDR3 protein gets one entry after TCRdb re-called the RACE reads with MiXCR. Of roughly 100,000 distinct CDR3 sequences listed, 11% are singletons. Specified time point: pre-sensitization, week 0. The sample's treatment: therapeutic diphenylcyclopropenone sensitization with weekly scalp DPC.

The receptor's source is a woman aged 55 to 70 with alopecia areata. Some clones in this sample may be carry-over from other donors' samples. The sample here was whole blood, taken in connection with sensitization to the hapten diphenylcyclopropenone (DPC). The genes are TRBV10-2 and TRBJ2-5; 15 positions agree with TRBD2. The CDR3 here is CASSEGTSGGYQETQYF. In DNA, the CDR3 is TGCGCCAGCAGTGAGGGGACTAGCGGGGGGTACCAAGAGACCCAGTACTTC.